The 2 T cell receptor beta chains below were found in one sample sequenced in a study of T cell repertoires in cytomegalovirus infection. Using its own MiXCR run on the reads, TCRdb lists one record per CDR3 protein. The profile shows under 600,000 distinct CDR3 sequences, approximately 15% of them singletons. What was sequenced was CD8+ T cells from PBMCs. The receptors were sampled from a human donor in good health (CMV status not recorded). Some clones in this sample may be carry-over from other donors' samples.

This clonotype was picked up a small number of times. This chain uses TRBV28 with TRBJ2-7; D gene unclear. The CDR3 runs 14 residues. Germline V gene data show CDR1 as MDHEN and CDR2 as SYDVKM. Trimming pared 4 bases from V and 4 bases from J, leaving 14 bases between. CDR3 coding DNA: TGTGCCAGCAGTTCTTCCTCACTGATTTACGAGCAGTACTTC. Its translation is CASSSSSLIYEQYF.

This clonotype occurred many times. The V call is TRBV7-9, the J call TRBJ1-2; D gene unclear. Germline CDR1 reads SEHNR; CDR2 reads FQNEAQ (reference sequence). The V and J ends lost 2 bases and 8 bases respectively, with 12 bases between them. The CDR3 consists of 13 residues. The CDR3 DNA follows: TGTGCCAGCAGCTTATCGGCAGGAGGAGGCTACACCTTC. Protein product: CASSLSAGGGYTF. The variable domain in full, with the rest retrieved from reference TRBV7-9 and TRBJ1-2, is DTGVSQNPRHKITKRGQNVTFRCDPISEHNRLYWYRQTLGQGPEFLTYFQNEAQLEKSRLLSDRFSAERPKGSFSTLEIQRTEQGDSAMYLCASSLSAGGGYTFGSGTRLTVV.